This is a list of T cell receptor beta chains from one sample in a study of OX40 agonist ivuxolimab in advanced cancers. Assay: immunoSEQ multiplex PCR; the TCRdb copy retains only in-frame clones and omits some. The sample has under 80,000 clones, around 87% seen once. The specimen was CD4+ or CD8+ T cells sorted from blood, collected in a trial of the OX40 agonist ivuxolimab. These receptors all stem from an adult with an advanced solid tumor such as melanoma, head and neck, liver or kidney cancer. Each CDR3 is given with its conserved first and last residue. Fields, in order: V gene, clone size, J gene, D gene, CDR3 DNA, CDR3 protein. The D gene is left open where the match is weak. Rows give clone size only sometimes, using once, few, many, or a class for an expanded clone.

TRBV5-6	NA	TRBJ1-2	NA	TGTGCCAGCAGCCCGACAAAACCGTCGGGCTACACCTTC	CASSPTKPSGYTF
TRBV6-5	once	TRBJ2-5	TRBD2	TGTGCCAGCAGTGCCCAGCGGGGCTTACGGGAGACCCAGTACTTC	CASSAQRGLRETQYF
TRBV10-3	NA	TRBJ1-3	TRBD1	TGTGCCATCAATAGGGGGCCGAGCGGAAACACCATATATTTT	CAINRGPSGNTIYF
TRBV5-1	NA	TRBJ2-7	NA	TGCGCCAGCAACTACGGTGGCGTTGTCTACGAGCAGTACTTC	CASNYGGVVYEQYF
TRBV15	few	TRBJ1-5	TRBD1	TGTGCCACCAGCGGCCCGGGACAGGGGCTTTTCTCGGCCCAGCATTTT	CATSGPGQGLFSAQHF
TRBV19	NA	TRBJ2-2	NA	TGTGCCAGTAGTATTGGGCCGAACACCGGGGAGCTGTTTTTT	CASSIGPNTGELFF
TRBV4-3	NA	TRBJ2-2	NA	TGCGCCAGCAGCCAAGATAAATTGGGGGGCGGTTACACCGGGGAGCTGTTTTTT	CASSQDKLGGGYTGELFF
TRBV5-4	NA	TRBJ2-1	TRBD2	TGTGCCAGCAGCTTAGCGGGACGGTCCTACAATGAGCAGTTCTTC	CASSLAGRSYNEQFF
TRBV11-3	NA	TRBJ2-1	NA	TGTGCCAGCAGCTTAGCCGGAAACAGGAAGGAGCAGTTCTTC	CASSLAGNRKEQFF
TRBV6-5	NA	TRBJ1-6	NA	TGTGCCAGCACCCCCAGGGGAGGGTTTATGTGGCCCCTCCACTTT	CASTPRGGFMWPLHF